The 11 T cell receptor beta chains below were found in one sample sequenced in a study of spatial heterogeneity in lung cancer. Time point defined: sample taken at primary tumor resection. Researchers sequenced whole RNA taken from tumor, nontumor lung or frozen PBMC without sorting. TCRdb independently ran MiXCR on the 5' RACE reads; one entry per CDR3 protein. The sample comprises approximately 11,000 distinct CDR3 sequences, around 9.4% of which are singletons, and roughly 25% rests with the top ten. The sample in question was PBMCs, obtained at surgery. Receptors originate from a male donor with early-stage non-small cell lung cancer.

By proportion, this clonotype is medium-sized (0.01 to 0.1%). The chain has TRBV14 and TRBJ1-4; D is possibly TRBD1 (5 bases). This CDR3 is 19 amino acids long. The germline V gene has CDR1 SGHDN and CDR2 FVKESK. V lost 0 bases and J lost 6, with 23 bases in between. CDR3 loop: CASSQDGRAGKRADEKLFF. DNA of the CDR3: TGTGCCAGCAGCCAAGATGGCCGGGCAGGGAAAAGAGCCGATGAAAAACTGTTTTTT.

The sample holds many counts of this clonotype. The chain recombines TRBV7-2 with TRBJ2-3; D remains ambiguous. The CDR3 consists of 11 residues. Per the germline V gene, CDR1 is SGHTA and CDR2 is FQGNSA. Trimming left V 5 bases short and J 1 base short, with 1 base between. CDR3 sequence: CASSRTDTQYF. CDR3 nucleotides: TGTGCCAGCAGCCGCACAGATACGCAGTATTTT. Looking up the rest from reference TRBV7-2 and TRBJ2-3 gives the full variable domain: GAGVSQSPSNKVTEKGKDVELRCDPISGHTALYWYRQSLGQGLEFLIYFQGNSAPDKSGLPSDRFSAERTGGSVSTLTIQRTQQEDSAVYLCASSRTDTQYFGPGTRLTVL.

This clonotype is classed as medium-sized. V gene TRBV6-5 combines with J gene TRBJ2-2; 9 nucleotides line up with TRBD1. This CDR3 region has 16 residues. V was clipped by 5 bases and J by 5 bases; unmatched bases: 9. The germline V gene encodes CDR1 MNHEY and CDR2 SVGAGI. The CDR3 spells CASSLRPGQGTGELFF. CDR3 coding DNA: TGTGCCAGCAGTCTAAGACCGGGACAGGGAACCGGGGAGCTGTTTTTT.

The table lists this clonotype with a count of one. The chain has TRBV20-1 and TRBJ1-2; 8 bases are a match to TRBD1. CDR1 and CDR2 from the germline V gene are DFQATT and SNEGSKA (reference sequence). V dropped 2 bases and J dropped 4; count of bases not matched to a gene: 6. The CDR3 extends over 14 amino acids. The DNA for the CDR3 is TGCAGTGCTAGAAATACAGGGGGTGCCTATGGCTACACCTTC. Its protein is CSARNTGGAYGYTF.

This clonotype is medium-sized in the sample. The chain couples TRBV30 to TRBJ2-7; the D gene could be TRBD1 or TRBD2 (5 bases each). Germline V gene data show CDR1 as GTSNPN and CDR2 as SVGIG (reference sequence). V dropped 1 base and J dropped 3 bases, with 7 bases sitting between them. This CDR3 contains 12 residues. The CDR3: CAWSAGSYEQYF. The CDR3 coding sequence is TGTGCCTGGAGTGCAGGGAGCTACGAGCAGTACTTC.

This clonotype was observed many times. The rearrangement links TRBV6-2 or TRBV6-3 to TRBJ2-7; no firm D call. CDR3 length: 13 amino acids. Between the trimmed V and J ends, which lost 4 bases and 2 bases, there was a span of 9 bases. The germline V gene encodes CDR1 MNHEY and CDR2 SVGEGT. The CDR3 DNA sequence: TGTGCCAGCAGTTCCCAGAGAACCTACGAGCAGTACTTC. Its protein is CASSSQRTYEQYF.

This clonotype was detected ten times or more. This sequence joins TRBV5-1 and TRBJ2-7, with D uncertain. Germline CDR1 is SGHRS and CDR2 is YFSETQ. Trimming took off 3 bases at V and 0 bases at J, with 10 bases between the two ends. This CDR3 spans 14 amino acids. CDR3 nucleotide sequence: TGCGCCAGCAGCTCGGTCGGTGTCTCCTACGAGCAGTACTTC. This codes for CASSSVGVSYEQYF.

This clonotype is labeled medium-sized. This sequence joins TRBV7-2 and TRBJ2-5; 8 nucleotides align to TRBD2. The CDR3 length is 17 residues. The germline V gene encodes CDR1 SGHTA and CDR2 FQGNSA. The V segment lost 3 bases and the J segment 5 bases; nucleotides outside the gene matches: 14. CDR3 nucleotide sequence: TGTGCCAGCAGCTTTGGCCTAGCGGGCAAAATGAGGGAGACCCAGTACTTC. It codes for CASSFGLAGKMRETQYF. Drawing the rest from reference TRBV7-2 and TRBJ2-5, the complete variable domain is GAGVSQSPSNKVTEKGKDVELRCDPISGHTALYWYRQSLGQGLEFLIYFQGNSAPDKSGLPSDRFSAERTGGSVSTLTIQRTQQEDSAVYLCASSFGLAGKMRETQYFGPGTRLLVL.

Within the sample, this clonotype is medium-sized. The V gene is TRBV14, the J gene TRBJ2-1, with 12 bases fitting TRBD2. J was trimmed by 4 bases and V by 3 bases; bases with no gene match: 4. This CDR3 comprises 16 residues. The germline gives CDR1 SGHDN, CDR2 FVKESK. CDR3 DNA sequence: TGTGCCAGCAGCCAGCAAGGACTAGCGGGGTACAATGAGCAGTTCTTC. The encoded protein is CASSQQGLAGYNEQFF.

This clonotype was counted ten times or more. The rearrangement joins TRBV4-3 to TRBJ1-5, with a tentative D call TRBD1 (5 bases). Germline V lookup: CDR1 LGHNA, CDR2 YSLEER. There are 15 residues in the CDR3. The V end was cut by 0 bases, the J end by 5 bases, with 11 bases between. The CDR3 DNA sequence: TGCGCCAGCAGCCAAGATATTCAGGGTTATCAGCCCCAGCATTTT. This translates into CASSQDIQGYQPQHF.

This clonotype qualifies as medium-sized (0.01 to 0.1%). This rearrangement joins TRBV28 to TRBJ2-7, with no clear D. The V end lost 7 bases, the J end lost 1 base, and 5 bases lay between the germline ends. Looked up from germline, CDR1 is MDHEN and CDR2 is SYDVKM. This CDR3 has 11 amino acids. CDR3 residues: CASTGSYEQYF. For the CDR3, the DNA is TGTGCCAGCACCGGGTCCTACGAGCAGTACTTC. Complete variable domain (other parts from reference TRBV28 and TRBJ2-7): DVKVTQSSRYLVKRTGEKVFLECVQDMDHENMFWYRQDPGLGLRLIYFSYDVKMKEKGDIPEGYSVSREKKERFSLILESASTNQTSMYLCASTGSYEQYFGPGTRLTVT.